These 20 T cell receptor beta chains were sequenced from one sample in a study of T cells after yellow fever vaccination. Each CDR3 protein is one row after TCRdb ran MiXCR on the 5' RACE reads. In the table there are 300,000 or so distinct CDR3 sequences, approximately 13% of which are singletons. Specimen: CD4+ T cells sorted from PBMCs, collected 45 days after the yellow fever booster vaccination. These receptor sequences come from a man aged 25 to 40 who received the YFV17D yellow fever vaccine.

The rearrangement links TRBV18 to TRBJ2-2, with D unresolved. Trimming pared 2 bases from V and 1 base from J, leaving 2 bases between. Per germline, CDR1 KGHSH and CDR2 LQKENI. The CDR3 contains 13 residues. CDR3 in DNA: TGTGCCAGCTCACCAGTGAACACCGGGGAGCTGTTTTTT. It yields the protein CASSPVNTGELFF.

This clonotype has at least ten counts. This chain joins TRBV5-1 and TRBJ2-2; TRBD1 matches at 7 bases. The V gene end was trimmed by 7 bases and the J gene end by 6 bases; junction bases not matched to a gene: 3. The CDR3 length is 12 residues. Germline loops: CDR1 SGHRS, CDR2 YFSETQ. CDR3 region: CASQTGSGELFF. CDR3 coding DNA: TGCGCCAGCCAGACAGGGTCCGGGGAGCTGTTTTTT.

CDR3 nucleotides: TGCGCCAGCAGCCGGTCAGGGGGCTATGAGACCCAGTACTTC. Translated: CASSRSGGYETQYF. The chain joins TRBV5-1 to TRBJ2-5, with 8 bases aligning to TRBD1. CDR1 SGHRS and CDR2 YFSETQ come from the germline V gene. The CDR3 has 14 residues. The V and J ends lost 4 bases and 5 bases, in that order; junction bases with no gene match: 7.

The chain has TRBV5-6 and TRBJ1-2; no firm D call. Germline V CDR1 and CDR2: SGHDT, YYEEEE. V lost 0 bases to trimming and J lost 0 bases, with 9 bases between them. The CDR3 loop spans 15 amino acids. The CDR3 reads CASSLESGTNYGYTF. CDR3 in DNA: TGTGCCAGCAGCTTGGAGTCGGGGACTAACTATGGCTACACCTTC.

The gene calls are TRBV4-3 and TRBJ2-1; D possibly corresponds to TRBD2 (6 bases). Trimming stripped 0 bases from V and 7 bases from J, with 13 bases between. The germline gives CDR1 LGHNA, CDR2 YSLEER. The CDR3 consists of 15 residues. The CDR3 sequence: CASSQDRAGCNEQFF. CDR3 nucleotides: TGCGCCAGCAGCCAAGATAGGGCGGGATGTAATGAGCAGTTCTTC.

This clonotype was recorded a few times. This chain joins TRBV6-2 or TRBV6-3 and TRBJ2-6; TRBD1 matches at 9 bases. J gave up 5 bases and V 5 bases, and 10 bases lay outside the gene matches. This CDR3 region has 17 residues. CDR1 is MNHEY and CDR2 is SVGEGT in the germline V gene. CDR3 region: CASSLTATGGWANVLTF. For the CDR3, the DNA is TGTGCCAGCAGTCTAACAGCTACAGGGGGCTGGGCCAACGTCCTGACTTTC.

This clonotype came up many times. The chain links TRBV5-1 to TRBJ1-1, with 7 bases fitting TRBD1. The germline gives CDR1 SGHRS, CDR2 YFSETQ. V gave up 4 bases and J gave up 3 bases; unmatched junction bases: 3. The CDR3 consists of 13 residues. The CDR3 sequence is CASSAGGYTEAFF. CDR3 DNA: TGCGCCAGCAGCGCAGGGGGTTACACTGAAGCTTTCTTT.

This clonotype was recorded many times. This sequence joins TRBV10-3 and TRBJ2-1, with D perhaps matching TRBD1 (6 bases). The germline V gene encodes CDR1 ENHRY and CDR2 SYGVKD. This CDR3 comprises 16 residues. The V end was cut by 5 bases, the J end by 5 bases, with 19 bases between. This CDR3 reads CAISNPPGHPDNEQFF. Here the CDR3 DNA reads TGTGCCATCAGTAACCCACCGGGACACCCTGACAATGAGCAGTTCTTC.

This clonotype appeared a few times. The genes are TRBV20-1 and TRBJ1-5; TRBD1 is a possible D gene (5 bases). The CDR3 runs 12 residues. V lost 1 base to trimming and J lost 6 bases, with 7 bases between them. Germline assignment: CDR1 DFQATT and CDR2 SNEGSKA (reference sequence). The CDR3 here is CSARAGSQPQHF. In DNA, the CDR3 is TGCAGTGCTAGAGCAGGGAGTCAGCCCCAGCATTTT.

This chain connects TRBV5-1 to TRBJ2-1, with D perhaps TRBD1 or TRBD2 (5 bases each). The CDR3 covers 15 residues. Germline CDR1 SGHRS, CDR2 YFSETQ. Trimming shortened V by 4 bases and J by 7 bases, and 18 bases separated the two germline ends. The CDR3 sequence: CASSPSAGTMNEQFF. CDR3 bases: TGCGCCAGCAGCCCATCAGCAGGGACCATGAATGAGCAGTTCTTC.

This clonotype was seen at least ten times. The gene calls are TRBV7-2 and TRBJ2-3, with D perhaps matching TRBD1 or TRBD2 (5 bases each). Trimming pared 6 bases from V and 3 bases from J, leaving 13 bases between. Germline V gene sequence: CDR1 SGHTA, CDR2 FQGNSA. CDR3 size: 14 residues. The CDR3 region has the DNA TGTGCCAGCAGGTCGTTTTGGGGGACAGATACGCAGTATTTT. This codes for CASRSFWGTDTQYF.

This clonotype occurred a few times. V gene TRBV5-1 combines with J gene TRBJ2-3, with 10 bases that match TRBD2. CDR1 is SGHRS, CDR2 YFSETQ, per germline. V shed 4 bases and J 5 bases; nucleotides not matched to a gene: 7. CDR3 size: 15 residues. CDR3 in DNA: TGCGCCAGCAGCCCCCGGCTAGCGGGAGAAGATACGCAGTATTTT. Protein product: CASSPRLAGEDTQYF. Based on the CDR3 plus reference TRBV5-1 and TRBJ2-3, the full variable domain is KAGVTQTPRYLIKTRGQQVTLSCSPISGHRSVSWYQQTPGQGLQFLFEYFSETQRNKGNFPGRFSGRQFSNSRSEMNVSTLELGDSALYLCASSPRLAGEDTQYFGPGTRLTVL.

This clonotype has a handful of counts. This chain joins TRBV7-9 and TRBJ2-2, with no clear D. This CDR3 region has 15 residues. V was trimmed by 6 bases and J by 5 bases, leaving 16 bases between them. The germline V gene encodes CDR1 SEHNR and CDR2 FQNEAQ (reference sequence). The CDR3 coding sequence is TGTGCCAGCAGGGAAAGGACGACGTTGACCGGGGAGCTGTTTTTT. Protein: CASRERTTLTGELFF.

The table lists this clonotype with a few counts. The CDR3 protein is CASSSTRRQTGELFF. CDR3 nucleotide sequence: TGTGCCAGCAGTTCCACCCGTCGCCAGACCGGGGAGCTGTTTTTT. The chain is built from TRBV12-3 or TRBV12-4 and TRBJ2-2; D gene ambiguous. The V gene lost 4 bases and the J gene lost 5 bases, with 14 bases spanning the gap. The CDR3 has 15 residues.

This sequence joins TRBV12-3 or TRBV12-4 and TRBJ2-7; D remains unclear. CDR3 length: 11 residues. V dropped 5 bases and J dropped 7 bases, with 9 bases sitting between them. The DNA for the CDR3 is TGTGCCAGCAGTCGTAGTACGGAGCAGTACTTC. As protein: CASSRSTEQYF.

This clonotype turned up a few times. The chain links TRBV6-6 to TRBJ1-2, with D possibly matching TRBD1 (6 bases). The length of the CDR3 is 13 residues. Germline V gene lookup returns CDR1 MNHNY and CDR2 SVGAGI (reference sequence). V was shortened by 10 bases and J by 5 bases, with 17 bases between the two germline ends. The CDR3 protein is CATEGGRGYGYTF. The CDR3 DNA is TGTGCCACCGAAGGGGGGCGCGGATATGGCTACACCTTC.

This clonotype was observed a few times. The chain couples TRBV7-2 to TRBJ2-7; tentatively, D is TRBD1 (6 bases). The V gene lost 5 bases and the J gene lost 7 bases, with 24 bases spanning the gap. Germline loops: CDR1 SGHTA, CDR2 FQGNSA. The CDR3 sequence is 16 residues long. CDR3 DNA: TGTGCCAGCAGCCGAATAAATATGGGGGCCGGGGAAGAGCAGTACTTC. Encoded protein: CASSRINMGAGEEQYF.

There are a few counts of this clonotype. The chain carries TRBV5-1 and TRBJ2-1, with 8 bases that match TRBD2. J was trimmed by 4 bases and V by 4 bases; bases with no gene match: 10. The CDR3 extends over 16 amino acids. Germline assignment: CDR1 SGHRS and CDR2 YFSETQ. The CDR3 loop is CASSPQLAGHYNEQFF. Here the CDR3 DNA reads TGCGCCAGCAGCCCCCAATTAGCGGGACATTACAATGAGCAGTTCTTC.

The chain is built from TRBV7-9 and TRBJ2-7; 9 positions match TRBD1. The CDR3 totals 12 residues. With V trimmed by 8 bases and J by 4 bases, 3 bases remained unmatched. Germline CDR1 is SEHNR and CDR2 is FQNEAQ (reference sequence). The CDR3 region is CASGTGMYEQYF. The CDR3 DNA follows: TGTGCCAGCGGGACAGGGATGTACGAGCAGTACTTC.

This clonotype was detected only a few times. V is TRBV7-7 and J is TRBJ1-6, with D perhaps matching TRBD1 (6 bases). The germline V gene has CDR1 SSHAT and CDR2 FNYEAQ (reference sequence). Trimming took 6 bases from V and 7 from J, leaving 13 bases between them. The CDR3 length is 14 residues. The CDR3 sequence is CASSNQGPNSPLHF. In DNA form, the CDR3 reads TGTGCCAGCAGTAACCAGGGGCCAAATTCACCCCTCCACTTT.